The source of this TCR beta chain is a study of yellow fever vaccine responses in identical twins. Study-level findings and limits: On the reported evidence, twins' vaccine T cell responses seemed partly convergent and partly personalized.

One entry per CDR3 protein, called by TCRdb with MiXCR from the RT-PCR reads. The profile shows around 15,000 distinct CDR3 sequences, approximately 78% of them singletons. The junction had 6 bases not matched to a gene; V was cut back by 2 bases and J by 2 bases. Germline CDR1 reads SGHNT; CDR2 reads YYREEE (reference sequence). CDR3 length: 16 amino acids. To note about this clonotype: Its antigen remains unknown.

The rearrangement joins TRBV5-4 to TRBJ2-7; 11 bases align to TRBD2. The sample was T cells from blood (PBMCs), unsorted or a sorted subset (not recorded which), taken before or after yellow fever vaccination (not recorded which). The clonotype was recovered from a woman between 18 and 29 years old who received the yellow fever vaccine. DNA for the CDR3: TGTGCCAGCAGCTTTTCACTAGCGGGAGTGACCTACGAGCAGTACTTC. Amino acid sequence: CASSFSLAGVTYEQYF.